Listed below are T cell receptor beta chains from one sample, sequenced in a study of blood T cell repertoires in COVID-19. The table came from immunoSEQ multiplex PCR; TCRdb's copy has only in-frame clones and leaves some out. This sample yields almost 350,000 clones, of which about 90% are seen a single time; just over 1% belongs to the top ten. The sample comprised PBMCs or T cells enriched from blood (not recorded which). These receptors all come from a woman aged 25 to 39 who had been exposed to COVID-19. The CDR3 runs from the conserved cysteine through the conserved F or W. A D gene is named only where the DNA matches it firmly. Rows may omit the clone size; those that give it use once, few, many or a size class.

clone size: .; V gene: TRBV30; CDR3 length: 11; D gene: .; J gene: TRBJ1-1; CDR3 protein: CAWRRTQEAFF; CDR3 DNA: TGTGCCTGGAGGCGGACTCAAGAAGCTTTCTTT
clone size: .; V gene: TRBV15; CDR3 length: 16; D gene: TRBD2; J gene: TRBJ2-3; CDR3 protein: CATSRVLAGDSDTQYF; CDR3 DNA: TGTGCCACCAGCAGAGTGCTAGCGGGAGATTCAGATACGCAGTATTTT
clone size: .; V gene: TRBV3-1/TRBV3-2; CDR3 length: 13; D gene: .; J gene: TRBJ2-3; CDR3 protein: CASSQVITDTQYF; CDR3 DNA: TGTGCCAGCAGCCAAGTCATTACAGATACGCAGTATTTT
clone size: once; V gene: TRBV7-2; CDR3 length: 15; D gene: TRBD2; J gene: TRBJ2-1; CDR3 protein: CASSRSGNSYNEQFF; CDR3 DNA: TGTGCCAGCAGCCGGAGCGGGAACTCCTACAATGAGCAGTTCTTC
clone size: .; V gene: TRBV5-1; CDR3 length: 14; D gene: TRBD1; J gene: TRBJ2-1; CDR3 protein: CASSPGQGSDEQFF; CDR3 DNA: TGCGCCAGCAGCCCTGGACAGGGTTCAGATGAGCAGTTCTTC
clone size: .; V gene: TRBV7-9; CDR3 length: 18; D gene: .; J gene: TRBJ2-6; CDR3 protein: CASSLGRGSLSGANVLTF; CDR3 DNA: TGTGCCAGCAGCTTGGGCAGGGGTTCCCTCTCTGGGGCCAACGTCCTGACTTTC
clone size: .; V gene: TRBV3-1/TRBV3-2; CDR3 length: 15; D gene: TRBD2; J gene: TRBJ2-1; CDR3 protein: CASSPPSGSQGEQFF; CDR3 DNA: TGTGCCAGCAGCCCGCCTAGCGGGAGTCAGGGTGAGCAGTTCTTC
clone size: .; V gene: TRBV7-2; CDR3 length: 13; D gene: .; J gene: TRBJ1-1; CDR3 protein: CASIGGRGTEAFF; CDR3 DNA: TGTGCCAGCATTGGGGGCAGGGGCACTGAAGCTTTCTTT
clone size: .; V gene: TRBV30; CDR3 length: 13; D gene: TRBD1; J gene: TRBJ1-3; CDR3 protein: CAWAGTAGNTIYF; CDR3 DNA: TGTGCCTGGGCAGGGACAGCTGGAAACACCATATATTTT
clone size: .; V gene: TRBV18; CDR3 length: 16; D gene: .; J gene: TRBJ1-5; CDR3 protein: CASSPGAGGGNQPQHF; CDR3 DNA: TGTGCCAGCTCACCAGGGGCCGGTGGGGGGAATCAGCCCCAGCATTTT
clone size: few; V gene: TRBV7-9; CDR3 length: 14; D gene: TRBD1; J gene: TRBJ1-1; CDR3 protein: CASRPSGTDTEAFF; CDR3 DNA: TGTGCCAGCAGACCCTCCGGGACAGACACTGAAGCTTTCTTT
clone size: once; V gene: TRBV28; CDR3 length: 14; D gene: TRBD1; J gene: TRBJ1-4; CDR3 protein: CASTLDRVVEKLFF; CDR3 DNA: TGTGCCAGCACCCTTGACAGGGTTGTCGAAAAACTGTTTTTT
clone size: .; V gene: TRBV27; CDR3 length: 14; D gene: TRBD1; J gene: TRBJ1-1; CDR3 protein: CASSPGQWNTEAFF; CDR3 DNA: TGTGCCAGCAGTCCGGGACAGTGGAACACTGAAGCTTTCTTT
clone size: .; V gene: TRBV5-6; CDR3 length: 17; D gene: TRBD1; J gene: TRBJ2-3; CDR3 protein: CASSKGQGVRWTDTQYF; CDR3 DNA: TGTGCCAGCAGCAAGGGACAGGGTGTTCGCTGGACAGATACGCAGTATTTT
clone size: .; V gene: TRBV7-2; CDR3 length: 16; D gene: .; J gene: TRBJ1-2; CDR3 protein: CASSSRGGARGYGYTF; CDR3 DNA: TGTGCCAGCAGCTCAAGAGGGGGGGCTAGGGGCTATGGCTACACCTTC
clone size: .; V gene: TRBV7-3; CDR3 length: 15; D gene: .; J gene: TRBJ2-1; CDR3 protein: CASSSFRGPYNEQFF; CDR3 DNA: TGTGCCAGCAGCTCCTTCAGAGGGCCCTACAATGAGCAGTTCTTC
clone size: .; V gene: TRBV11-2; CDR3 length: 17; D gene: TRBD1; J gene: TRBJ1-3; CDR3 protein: CASSLVGTGFSGNTIYF; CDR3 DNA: TGTGCCAGCAGCTTAGTTGGGACAGGTTTCTCTGGAAACACCATATATTTT
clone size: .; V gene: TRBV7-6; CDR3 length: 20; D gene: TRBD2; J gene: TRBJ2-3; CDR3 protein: CASSPNVGLAGGPSTDTQYF; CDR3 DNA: TGTGCCAGCAGCCCCAATGTTGGTCTAGCGGGAGGGCCTAGCACAGATACGCAGTATTTT
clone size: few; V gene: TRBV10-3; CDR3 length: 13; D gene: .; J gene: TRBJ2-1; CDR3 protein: CAISGAGNNEQFF; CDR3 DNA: TGTGCCATCAGTGGGGCAGGGAACAATGAGCAGTTCTTC
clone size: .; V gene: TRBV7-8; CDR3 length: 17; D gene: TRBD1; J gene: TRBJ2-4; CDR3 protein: CASSLGRGQGPKNIQYF; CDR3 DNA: TGTGCCAGCAGCTTAGGCCGAGGACAGGGCCCCAAAAACATTCAGTACTTC
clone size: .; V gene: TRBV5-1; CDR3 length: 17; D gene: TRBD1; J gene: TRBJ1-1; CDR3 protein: CASSLAFTGQPNTEAFF; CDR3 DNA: TGCGCCAGCAGCTTGGCCTTTACGGGACAGCCGAACACTGAAGCTTTCTTT
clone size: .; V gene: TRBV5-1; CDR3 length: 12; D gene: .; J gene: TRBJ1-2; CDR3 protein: CASSLVGGSYTF; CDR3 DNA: TGCGCCAGCAGCTTGGTTGGGGGGAGCTACACCTTC
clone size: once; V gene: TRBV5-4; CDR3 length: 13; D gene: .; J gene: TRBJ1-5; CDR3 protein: CASSRGEGQPQHF; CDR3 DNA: TGTGCCAGCAGCCGGGGGGAGGGTCAGCCCCAGCATTTT
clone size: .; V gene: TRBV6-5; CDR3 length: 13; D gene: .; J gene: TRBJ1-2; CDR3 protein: CASSDPRNYGYTF; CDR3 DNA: TGTGCCAGCAGCGATCCCAGAAACTATGGCTACACCTTC
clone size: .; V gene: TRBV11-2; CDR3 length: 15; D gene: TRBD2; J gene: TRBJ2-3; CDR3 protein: CASSFLAGGTDTQYF; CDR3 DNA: TGTGCCAGCAGCTTCCTAGCGGGAGGCACAGATACGCAGTATTTT
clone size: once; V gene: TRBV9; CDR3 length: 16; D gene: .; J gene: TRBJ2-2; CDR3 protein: CASSYAAGVDTGELFF; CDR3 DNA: TGTGCCAGCAGCTATGCCGCAGGGGTGGACACCGGGGAGCTGTTTTTT
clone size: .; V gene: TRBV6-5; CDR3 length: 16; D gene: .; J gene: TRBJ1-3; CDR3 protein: CASSYLGGGAGNTIYF; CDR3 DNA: TGTGCCAGCAGTTACCTCGGTGGCGGGGCTGGAAACACCATATATTTT
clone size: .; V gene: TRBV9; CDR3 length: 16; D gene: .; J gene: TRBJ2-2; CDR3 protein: CASSVVKRPQSGELFF; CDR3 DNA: TGTGCCAGCAGCGTAGTAAAGCGCCCCCAGTCCGGGGAGCTGTTTTTT
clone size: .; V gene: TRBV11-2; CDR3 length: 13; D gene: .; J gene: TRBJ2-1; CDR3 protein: CASRSGENNEQFF; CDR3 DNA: TGTGCCAGCAGGTCCGGGGAGAACAATGAGCAGTTCTTC
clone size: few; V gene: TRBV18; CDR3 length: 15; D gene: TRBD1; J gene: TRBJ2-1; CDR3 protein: CASSPGQGYSNEQFF; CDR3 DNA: TGTGCCAGCTCACCGGGACAGGGTTACAGCAATGAGCAGTTCTTC
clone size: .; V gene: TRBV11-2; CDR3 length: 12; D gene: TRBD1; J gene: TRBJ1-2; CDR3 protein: CASSPGGRLNTF; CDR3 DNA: TGTGCCAGCAGCCCAGGGGGCAGGTTAAACACCTTC
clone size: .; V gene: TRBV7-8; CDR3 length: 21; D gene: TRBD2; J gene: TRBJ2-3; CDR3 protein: CASSLLVGLAGGLGGTDTQYF; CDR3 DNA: TGTGCCAGCAGCTTACTGGTGGGACTAGCGGGAGGGCTGGGGGGTACAGATACGCAGTATTTT
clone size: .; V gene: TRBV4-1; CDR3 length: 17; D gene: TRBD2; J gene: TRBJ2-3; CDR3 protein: CASSQDGVAGPRGTQYF; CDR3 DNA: TGCGCCAGCAGCCAAGATGGGGTAGCGGGGCCCAGAGGTACGCAGTATTTT
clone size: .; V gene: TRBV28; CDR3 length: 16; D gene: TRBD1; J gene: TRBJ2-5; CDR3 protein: CASSIPTGGLQETQYF; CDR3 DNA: TGTGCCAGCAGTATACCGACAGGGGGCCTCCAAGAGACCCAGTACTTC
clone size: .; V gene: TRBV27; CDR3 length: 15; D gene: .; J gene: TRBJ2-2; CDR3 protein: CASSTPGGFTGELFF; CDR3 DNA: TGTGCCAGCTCCACCCCTGGAGGGTTCACCGGGGAGCTGTTTTTT
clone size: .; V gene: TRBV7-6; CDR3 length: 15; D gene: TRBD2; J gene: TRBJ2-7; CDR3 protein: CASSAVAGTSYEQYF; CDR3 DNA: TGTGCCAGCAGCGCCGTAGCGGGAACCTCCTACGAGCAGTACTTC
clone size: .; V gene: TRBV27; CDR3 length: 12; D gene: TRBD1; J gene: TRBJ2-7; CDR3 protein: CATRDRAHEQYF; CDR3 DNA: TGTGCCACCAGGGACAGGGCCCACGAGCAGTACTTC
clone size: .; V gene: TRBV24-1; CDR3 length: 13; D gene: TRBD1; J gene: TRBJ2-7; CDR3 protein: CATSGGQGGEQYF; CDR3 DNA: TGTGCCACCAGTGGGGGACAGGGTGGCGAGCAGTACTTC
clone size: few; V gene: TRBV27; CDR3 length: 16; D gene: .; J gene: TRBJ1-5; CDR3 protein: CASSLFRLEGNQPQHF; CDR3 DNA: TGTGCCAGCAGTTTATTCCGCCTAGAAGGCAATCAGCCCCAGCATTTT
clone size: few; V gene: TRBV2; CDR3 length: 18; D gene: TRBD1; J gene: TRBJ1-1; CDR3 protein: CASSPQKGQGLGGTEAFF; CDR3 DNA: TGTGCCAGCAGTCCACAAAAAGGACAGGGTCTTGGGGGCACTGAAGCTTTCTTT
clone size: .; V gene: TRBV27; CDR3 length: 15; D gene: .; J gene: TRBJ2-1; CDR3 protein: CASSTSGLSYNEQFF; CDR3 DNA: TGTGCCAGCAGTACCAGTGGCCTCTCCTACAATGAGCAGTTCTTC
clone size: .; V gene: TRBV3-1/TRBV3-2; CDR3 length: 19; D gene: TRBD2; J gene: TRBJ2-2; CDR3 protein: CASSQGRGAGGLRAGELFF; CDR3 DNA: TGTGCCAGCAGCCAAGGTCGTGGAGCGGGAGGGCTGAGGGCCGGGGAGCTGTTTTTT
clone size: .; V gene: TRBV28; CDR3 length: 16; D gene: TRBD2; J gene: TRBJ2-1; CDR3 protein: CASTPGGASGINEQFF; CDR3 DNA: TGTGCCAGCACCCCAGGTGGGGCTAGCGGAATCAATGAGCAGTTCTTC
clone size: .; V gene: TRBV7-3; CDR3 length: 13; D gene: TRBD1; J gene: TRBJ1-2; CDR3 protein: CASSPDRENGYTF; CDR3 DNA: TGTGCCAGCAGCCCGGACAGGGAAAATGGCTACACCTTC
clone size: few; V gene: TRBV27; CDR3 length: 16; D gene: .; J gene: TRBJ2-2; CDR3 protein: CASSGRREINTGELFF; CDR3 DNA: TGTGCCAGCTCCGGGCGGAGGGAGATAAACACCGGGGAGCTGTTTTTT
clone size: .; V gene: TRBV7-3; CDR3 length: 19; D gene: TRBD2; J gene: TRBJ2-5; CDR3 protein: CASSLGRTSGRWGGETQYF; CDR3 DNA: TGTGCCAGCAGCTTGGGGCGGACTAGCGGGAGATGGGGAGGAGAGACCCAGTACTTC
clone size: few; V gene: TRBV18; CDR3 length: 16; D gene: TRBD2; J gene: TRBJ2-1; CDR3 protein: CASSPPWREVGNEQFF; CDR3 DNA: TGTGCCAGCTCACCGCCCTGGCGGGAGGTAGGCAATGAGCAGTTCTTC
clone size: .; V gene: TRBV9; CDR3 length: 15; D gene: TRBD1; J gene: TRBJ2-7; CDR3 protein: CASSASGQGSDEQYF; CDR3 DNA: TGTGCCAGCAGCGCCTCGGGACAGGGGAGTGATGAGCAGTACTTC
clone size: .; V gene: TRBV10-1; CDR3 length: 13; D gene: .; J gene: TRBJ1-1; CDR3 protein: CASSEQENTEAFF; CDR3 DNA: TGCGCCAGCAGTGAGCAGGAGAACACTGAAGCTTTCTTT
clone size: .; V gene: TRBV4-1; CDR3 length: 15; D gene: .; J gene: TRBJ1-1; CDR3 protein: CASSQDNRGGGEAFF; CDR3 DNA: TGCGCCAGCAGCCAAGATAATAGGGGCGGGGGTGAAGCTTTCTTT
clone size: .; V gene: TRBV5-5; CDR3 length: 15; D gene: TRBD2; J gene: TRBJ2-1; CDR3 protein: CASSEPAREVNEQFF; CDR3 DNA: TGTGCCAGCAGCGAACCGGCGCGGGAGGTCAATGAGCAGTTCTTC
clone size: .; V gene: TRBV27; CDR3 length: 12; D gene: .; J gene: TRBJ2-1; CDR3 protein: CASSLLSGEQFF; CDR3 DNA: TGTGCCAGCAGTCTCCTATCAGGAGAGCAGTTCTTC
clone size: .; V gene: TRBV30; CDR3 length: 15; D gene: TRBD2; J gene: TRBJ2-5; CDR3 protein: CAGNPRLAGTETQYF; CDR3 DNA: TGTGCCGGGAACCCCCGGCTAGCGGGGACTGAGACCCAGTACTTC
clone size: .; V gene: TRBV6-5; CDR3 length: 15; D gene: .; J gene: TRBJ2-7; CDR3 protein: CASRVQTPGSHEQYF; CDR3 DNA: TGTGCCAGCAGGGTTCAGACCCCGGGGAGCCACGAGCAGTACTTC
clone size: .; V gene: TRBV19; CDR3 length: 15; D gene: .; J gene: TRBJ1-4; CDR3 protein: CASSATWDTLAKLFF; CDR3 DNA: TGTGCCAGTAGTGCAACCTGGGACACGCTGGCAAAACTGTTTTTT
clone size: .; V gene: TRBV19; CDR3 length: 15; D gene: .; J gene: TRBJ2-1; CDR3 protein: CASSIAGSSYNEQFF; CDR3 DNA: TGTGCCAGTAGTATCGCCGGTAGCTCCTACAATGAGCAGTTCTTC
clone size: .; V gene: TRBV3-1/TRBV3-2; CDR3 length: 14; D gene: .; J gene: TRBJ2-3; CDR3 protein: CASSQGRGTDTQYF; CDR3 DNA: TGTGCCAGCAGCCAAGGTCGGGGCACAGATACGCAGTATTTT